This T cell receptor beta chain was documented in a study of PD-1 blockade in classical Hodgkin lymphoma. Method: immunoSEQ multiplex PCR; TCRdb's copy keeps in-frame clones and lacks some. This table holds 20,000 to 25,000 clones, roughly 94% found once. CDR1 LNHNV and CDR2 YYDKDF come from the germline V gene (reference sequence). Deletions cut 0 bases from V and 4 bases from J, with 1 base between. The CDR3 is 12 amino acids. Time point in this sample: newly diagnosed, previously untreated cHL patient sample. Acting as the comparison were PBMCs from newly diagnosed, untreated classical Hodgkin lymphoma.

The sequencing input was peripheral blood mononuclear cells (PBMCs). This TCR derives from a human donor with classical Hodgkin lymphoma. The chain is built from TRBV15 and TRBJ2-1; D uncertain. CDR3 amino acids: CATSRDYNEQFF. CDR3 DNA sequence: TGTGCCACCAGCAGAGATTACAATGAGCAGTTCTTC.